This note documents a single T cell receptor beta chain sequence. The data stem from a study of T cells in tuberculosis. Sample time point: new active TB diagnosis, blood taken before or within 7 days of starting treatment. The CDR3 is made up of 17 amino acids. Germline V gene sequence: CDR1 SGHTA, CDR2 FQGNSA. The junction had 17 bases not matched to a gene; V was cut back by 4 bases and J by 5 bases. The assay was immunoSEQ multiplex PCR, and TCRdb's table has in-frame clones only and misses some. Of under 50,000 clones listed, around 94% were seen once; the top ten hold 3.5% to 5%. This sequence originates from an adult with tuberculosis. The source material was PBMCs, sampled at tuberculosis diagnosis. J is TRBJ2-7 and V is TRBV7-2; 7 bases match TRBD2. The CDR3 protein is CASSWTQLLRRGDEQYF. CDR3 nucleotides: TGTGCCAGCAGCTGGACTCAACTGCTTCGCCGGGGGGACGAGCAGTACTTC.